This entry concerns a single TCR beta chain. The antigen remains unidentified. These data originate in a study of a mutant IDH1 vaccine in newly diagnosed glioma. Study-level background: Vaccine dosing followed radiotherapy by 4-6 weeks, or accompanied temozolomide cycles.

From germline, CDR1 is SQVTM and CDR2 ANQGSEA. This CDR3 is built from 13 residues. V shed 6 bases, J shed 1 base, and the junction held 2 bases outside the gene matches. The protocol was immunoSEQ multiplex PCR, while the TCRdb copy is restricted to in-frame clones and leaves out a portion. The sample contains approximately 60,000 clones, about four fifths of which appear only once. Sample time point: week 47, end of study. It was 300 ug of mutant IDH1 20-mer peptide that made up each vaccine dose, given with topical imiquimod. The chain has TRBV29-1 and TRBJ2-2, with 7 bases identical to TRBD1. This receptor was obtained from a man aged 30-40 years with glioma. Specimen: PBMCs, collected from a glioma patient whose treatment included an IDH1 peptide vaccine. The CDR3 loop is CSVGQVNTGELFF. The CDR3 coding sequence is TGCAGCGTAGGACAGGTGAACACCGGGGAGCTGTTTTTT.